This is a list of T cell receptor beta chains from one sample in a study of shared clonotypes between healthy human individuals. TCRdb's copy holds only in-frame clones and misses some; the assay was immunoSEQ multiplex PCR. The table lists around 620,000 clones, approximately 95% of them singletons. Input material: naive CD8+ T cells sorted from blood. The receptors originated from a woman in her thirties in good health. The CDR3 runs from the conserved cysteine through the conserved F or W. The D gene is left open where the match is weak. Rows give clone size only sometimes, using once, few, many, or a class for an expanded clone.

.,TRBD1,TRBJ1-5,TRBV15,TGTGCCACCAGCCCGGGACAGCTAAATCAGCCCCAGCATTTT,CATSPGQLNQPQHF
.,.,TRBJ1-4,TRBV7-9,TGTGCCAGCAGCCCTCCTGGACAGACAAAACTGTTTTTT,CASSPPGQTKLFF
few,TRBD2,TRBJ2-7,TRBV7-9,TGTGCCAGCAGCCTCCTGGCGGGAGGCTACGAGCAGTACTTC,CASSLLAGGYEQYF
once,.,TRBJ2-1,TRBV5-4,TGTGCCAGCAGCCCCGCAGCTGGGAATGAGCAGTTCTTC,CASSPAAGNEQFF
.,.,TRBJ1-3,TRBV19,TGTGCCAGTAGTCAAAGACGGTTGAGAAACACCATATATTTT,CASSQRRLRNTIYF
.,TRBD1,TRBJ2-7,TRBV28,TGTGCCAGCAGTTACCATGGACAGGGGTACGACGAGCAGTACTTC,CASSYHGQGYDEQYF
.,.,TRBJ1-1,TRBV11-2,TGTGCCAGCAGCTTACTTGGCGGGAGCTCGAACACTGAAGCTTTCTTT,CASSLLGGSSNTEAFF
.,.,TRBJ2-7,TRBV6-7,TGTGCCAGCAGTGCCGTGGGGGCGTCCTACGAGCAGTACTTC,CASSAVGASYEQYF
.,TRBD2,TRBJ2-1,TRBV29-1,TGCAGCGTTGAAGATCCGGCGGGAGGGTTCTTC,CSVEDPAGGFF
.,TRBD2,TRBJ2-7,TRBV9,TGTGCCAGCAGCATTGGGAGCGGGAGGCTTTACGAGCAGTACTTC,CASSIGSGRLYEQYF
.,.,TRBJ2-1,TRBV7-2,TGTGCCAGCAGAGACGGGGGTTCCTCCTACAATGAGCAGTTCTTC,CASRDGGSSYNEQFF
.,.,TRBJ1-5,TRBV2,TGTGCCAGCAGTGAGGGGAGCCAGCCCCAGCATTTT,CASSEGSQPQHF
.,.,TRBJ1-1,TRBV6-5,TGTGCCAGCAGTTTGACCCGGCGGGTCACTGAAGCTTTCTTT,CASSLTRRVTEAFF
.,.,TRBJ2-1,TRBV28,TGTGCCAGCAGTTCGCCTAACCGGGACACTCTATCCCCCTACAATGAGCAGTTCTTC,CASSSPNRDTLSPYNEQFF
.,.,TRBJ1-2,TRBV2,TGTGCCAGCAGTGACGACGTCCAGGGCTTGGGCTACACCTTC,CASSDDVQGLGYTF
.,TRBD1,TRBJ1-5,TRBV28,TGTGCCAGCAGAGACAGGGCGCGCAATCAGCCCCAGCATTTT,CASRDRARNQPQHF
.,TRBD2,TRBJ2-5,TRBV27,TGTGCCAGCAGTTTAGATCCCACTAGCGGGAGGAACGAGACCCAGTACTTC,CASSLDPTSGRNETQYF
.,TRBD1,TRBJ2-7,TRBV6-6,TGTGCCAGCAGTCACAGGGGGCTATTGCCCGAGCAGTACTTC,CASSHRGLLPEQYF
once,.,TRBJ2-3,TRBV29-1,TGCAGCGTTGGAAAAACCCGGGACTCCCCCGCAGATACGCAGTATTTT,CSVGKTRDSPADTQYF
.,.,TRBJ2-7,TRBV9,TGTGCCAGCAGCGTAGGGACTCTGGAGGTTAACTACGAGCAGTACTTC,CASSVGTLEVNYEQYF
.,.,TRBJ1-2,TRBV19,TGTGCCAGTAGTATAAGCGGTGGCTACACCTTC,CASSISGGYTF
.,.,TRBJ2-2,TRBV4-2,TGTGCCAGCAGCCAATGGGGACGGGATCGCACCGGGGAGCTGTTTTTT,CASSQWGRDRTGELFF